Shown below are 3 T cell receptor beta chains from a single sample sequenced in a study of T-cell reconstitution after alpha-beta-depleted transplantation in children. The authors prepared the TCRbeta library with unique molecular identifiers. TCRdb re-called the PCR reads with MiXCR, one entry per CDR3 protein. The profile shows just over 950,000 distinct CDR3 sequences, roughly 29% of them singletons. The specimen was PBMCs, mostly from graft donor cells, collected 360 days after TCRalphabeta/CD19-depleted stem cell transplant. The receptor source for this set is a boy younger than two who had a stem cell transplant for SCID, so the T cells may come from the graft donor.

V usage is TRBV7-9 and J usage is TRBJ2-7; D is possibly TRBD2 (6 bases). CDR1 and CDR2 from the germline V gene are SEHNR and FQNEAQ (reference sequence). V was clipped by 5 bases and J by 3 bases, with 17 bases between them. The length of the CDR3 is 15 residues. The CDR3 DNA reads as TGTGCCAGCAGCCCCCGGAGGGCTTCTCTCTACGAGCAGTACTTC. Protein sequence: CASSPRRASLYEQYF.

V gene TRBV5-1 combines with J gene TRBJ1-2, with 7 bases matching TRBD1. The V gene end was trimmed by 1 base and the J gene end by 3 bases; junction bases not matched to a gene: 3. The CDR3 sequence is 14 residues long. CDR1 is SGHRS and CDR2 is YFSETQ in the germline V gene. The chain's CDR3 is CASSLRQGDYGYTF. In DNA form, the CDR3 reads TGCGCCAGCAGCTTGAGACAGGGAGACTATGGCTACACCTTC.

This clonotype turned up a few times. This rearrangement joins TRBV20-1 to TRBJ2-7; D not resolved. CDR1 and CDR2 (germline): DFQATT, SNEGSKA (reference sequence). Trimming removed 5 bases from V and 2 bases from J, with 13 bases in between. This CDR3 is 13 amino acids long. The CDR3 sequence is CSAPDLATYEQYF. Here the CDR3 DNA reads TGCAGTGCTCCTGACTTGGCAACCTACGAGCAGTACTTC.